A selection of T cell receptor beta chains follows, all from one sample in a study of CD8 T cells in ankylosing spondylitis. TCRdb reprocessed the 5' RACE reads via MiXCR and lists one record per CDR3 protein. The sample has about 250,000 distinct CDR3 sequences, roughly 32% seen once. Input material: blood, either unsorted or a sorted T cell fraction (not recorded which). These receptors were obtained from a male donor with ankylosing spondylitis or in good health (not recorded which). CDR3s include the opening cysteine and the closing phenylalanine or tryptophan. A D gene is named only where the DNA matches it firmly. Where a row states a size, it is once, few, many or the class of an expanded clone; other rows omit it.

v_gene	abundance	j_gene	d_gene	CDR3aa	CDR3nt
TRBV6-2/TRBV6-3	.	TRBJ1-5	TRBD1	CASSYSRDRGADYSNQPQHF	TGTGCCAGCAGTTACTCGCGGGACAGGGGCGCCGATTATAGCAATCAGCCCCAGCATTTT
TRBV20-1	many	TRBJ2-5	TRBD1	CSAWDRKETQYF	TGCAGTGCCTGGGACAGGAAAGAGACCCAGTACTTC
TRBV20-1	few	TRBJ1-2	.	CSARVGQWDGYTF	TGCAGTGCTAGAGTTGGACAGTGGGACGGCTACACCTTC
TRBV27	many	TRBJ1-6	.	CASGGGSLDSPLHF	TGTGCCAGCGGCGGGGGATCCCTGGATTCACCCCTCCACTTT
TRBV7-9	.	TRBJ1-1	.	CASSFGRGTEAFF	TGTGCCAGCAGCTTTGGCAGGGGTACTGAAGCTTTCTTT
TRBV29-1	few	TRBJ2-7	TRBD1	CSAYGTGNSYEQYF	TGCAGCGCCTACGGGACAGGGAATTCCTACGAGCAGTACTTC
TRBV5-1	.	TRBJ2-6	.	CASSNNRYRGPDSGANVLTF	TGCGCCAGCAGCAATAATCGTTACAGAGGCCCCGACTCTGGGGCCAACGTCCTGACTTTC
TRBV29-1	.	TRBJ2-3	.	CSAHSRGFTDTQYF	TGCAGCGCCCACTCCAGGGGATTCACAGATACGCAGTATTTT
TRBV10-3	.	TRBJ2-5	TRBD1	CAISGDRGTQETQYF	TGTGCCATCAGCGGGGACAGGGGAACCCAAGAGACCCAGTACTTC
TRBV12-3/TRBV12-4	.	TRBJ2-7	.	CASSLVRWREQYF	TGTGCCAGCAGTTTAGTTAGGTGGCGCGAGCAGTACTTC
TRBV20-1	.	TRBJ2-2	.	CSARVLMTGELFF	TGCAGTGCTAGAGTACTTATGACCGGGGAGCTGTTTTTT
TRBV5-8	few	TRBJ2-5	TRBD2	CASSLPGLARETQYF	TGTGCCAGCAGCTTACCGGGACTAGCGAGAGAGACCCAGTACTTC
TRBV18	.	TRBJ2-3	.	CASSPGIDDTQYF	TGTGCCAGCTCACCCGGAATAGATGATACGCAGTATTTT
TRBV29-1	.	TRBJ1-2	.	CSVEGGSGYTF	TGCAGCGTTGAAGGGGGAAGTGGCTACACCTTC
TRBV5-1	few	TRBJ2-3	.	CASSLGTLGTDTQYF	TGCGCCAGCAGCTTGGGCACTTTGGGCACAGATACGCAGTATTTT
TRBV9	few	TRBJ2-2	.	CASSVATGGTGMNTGELFF	TGTGCCAGCAGCGTAGCTACGGGGGGGACAGGGATGAACACCGGGGAGCTGTTTTTT
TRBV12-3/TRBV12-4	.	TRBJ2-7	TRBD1	CASSPSTGAGHEQYF	TGTGCCAGCAGTCCGTCCACAGGGGCTGGCCACGAGCAGTACTTC
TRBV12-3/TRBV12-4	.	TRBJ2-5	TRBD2	CASSPGTSVVETQYF	TGTGCCAGCAGTCCCGGGACTAGCGTAGTAGAGACCCAGTACTTC
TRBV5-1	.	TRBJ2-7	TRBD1	CASRPGTVPSYEQYF	TGCGCCAGCAGGCCAGGGACAGTGCCTTCCTACGAGCAGTACTTC
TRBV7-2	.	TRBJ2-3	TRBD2	CASSPTGTSPDTQYF	TGTGCCAGCAGTCCAACCGGGACTAGCCCAGATACGCAGTATTTT
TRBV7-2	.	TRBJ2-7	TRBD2	CASRLLAGPPYEQYF	TGTGCCAGCAGACTACTAGCGGGGCCACCTTACGAGCAGTACTTC
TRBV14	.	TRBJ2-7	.	CASSQVDYIREQYF	TGTGCCAGCAGCCAAGTGGACTACATACGCGAGCAGTACTTC
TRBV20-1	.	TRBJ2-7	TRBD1	CSARDGQGVISYEQYF	TGCAGTGCTAGAGATGGACAGGGGGTAATTTCCTACGAGCAGTACTTC
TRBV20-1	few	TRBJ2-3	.	CSAMSPTTRDTQYF	TGCAGTGCGATGAGCCCCACAACTAGAGATACGCAGTATTTT
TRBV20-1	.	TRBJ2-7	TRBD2	CSARDLEAGGPRVYEQYF	TGCAGTGCTAGAGATCTCGAAGCGGGGGGCCCTAGGGTCTACGAGCAGTACTTC
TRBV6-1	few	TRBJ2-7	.	CASTDTGGGEQYF	TGTGCCAGCACTGATACGGGGGGCGGAGAGCAGTACTTC
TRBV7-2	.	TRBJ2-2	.	CASSGASPSGELFF	TGTGCCAGCAGCGGTGCCAGCCCGAGCGGGGAGCTGTTTTTT
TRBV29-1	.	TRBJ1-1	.	CSVDEDRTSTEAFF	TGCAGCGTTGACGAGGATAGGACGAGCACTGAAGCTTTCTTT
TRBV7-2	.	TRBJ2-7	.	CASAGWELNEQYF	TGTGCCAGCGCAGGATGGGAACTGAACGAGCAGTACTTC
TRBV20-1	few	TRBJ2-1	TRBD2	CSARDPSGGSYNEQFF	TGCAGTGCTAGAGATCCTAGCGGGGGGTCCTACAATGAGCAGTTCTTC
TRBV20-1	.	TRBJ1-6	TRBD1	CSATQGSDSPLHF	TGCAGTGCAACACAGGGGTCGGATTCACCCCTCCACTTT
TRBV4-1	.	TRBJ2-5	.	CASSQKIVGDMATQYF	TGCGCCAGCAGCCAGAAGATTGTAGGGGACATGGCGACCCAGTACTTC
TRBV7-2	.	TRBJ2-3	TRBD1	CASSLLQGWDTQYF	TGTGCCAGCAGCTTACTACAGGGGTGGGATACGCAGTATTTT
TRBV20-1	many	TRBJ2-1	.	CSARQGILVNEQFF	TGCAGTGCTAGACAGGGGATTCTGGTCAATGAGCAGTTCTTC
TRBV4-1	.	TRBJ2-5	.	CASSQLTGETQYF	TGCGCCAGCAGCCAACTCACCGGAGAGACCCAGTACTTC
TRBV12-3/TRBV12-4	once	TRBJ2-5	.	CASRATGSETQYF	TGTGCCAGCAGGGCTACAGGGAGTGAGACCCAGTACTTC
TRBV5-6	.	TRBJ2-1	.	CASSLGSRAPIYNEQFF	TGTGCCAGCAGCTTGGGTTCGAGGGCTCCAATCTACAATGAGCAGTTCTTC
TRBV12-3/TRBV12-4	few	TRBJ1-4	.	CASSLTRGVVEKLFF	TGTGCCAGCAGTCTCACCAGGGGAGTGGTAGAAAAACTGTTTTTT
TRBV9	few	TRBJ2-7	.	CASSRTDLYEQYF	TGTGCCAGCAGTAGGACAGACCTCTACGAGCAGTACTTC
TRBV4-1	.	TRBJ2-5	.	CASSQESEETQYF	TGCGCCAGCAGCCAAGAATCGGAAGAGACCCAGTACTTC
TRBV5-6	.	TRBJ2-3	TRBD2	CASIERLRGADTQYF	TGTGCCAGCATCGAGAGACTACGGGGGGCAGATACGCAGTATTTT
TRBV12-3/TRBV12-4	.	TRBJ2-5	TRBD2	CASSPFPGTSGGRQETQYF	TGTGCCAGCAGCCCCTTCCCTGGGACTAGCGGGGGGAGGCAAGAGACCCAGTACTTC
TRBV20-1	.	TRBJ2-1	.	CSAKVPDRYEQFF	TGCAGTGCGAAGGTTCCGGACAGATATGAGCAGTTCTTC
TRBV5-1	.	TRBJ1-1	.	CASSWGSQNTEAFF	TGCGCCAGCAGCTGGGGGTCCCAGAACACTGAAGCTTTCTTT
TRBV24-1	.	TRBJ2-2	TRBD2	CATSAGGPDTGELFF	TGTGCCACTTCAGCGGGGGGGCCGGACACCGGGGAGCTGTTTTTT
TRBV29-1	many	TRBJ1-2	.	CSVEVWTVDYGYTF	TGCAGCGTTGAAGTGTGGACCGTCGACTATGGCTACACCTTC
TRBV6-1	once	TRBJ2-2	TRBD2	CAIPRTSGETGELFF	TGTGCCATCCCCCGGACTAGCGGGGAGACCGGGGAGCTGTTTTTT
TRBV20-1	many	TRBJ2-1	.	CSADSYNEQFF	TGCAGTGCTGACAGCTACAATGAGCAGTTCTTC
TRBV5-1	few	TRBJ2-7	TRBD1	CASSFSGGAEYEQYF	TGCGCCAGCAGCTTTTCAGGGGGCGCCGAGTACGAGCAGTACTTC
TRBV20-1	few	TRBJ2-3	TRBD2	CSARPPGGGADTQYF	TGCAGTGCTAGACCCCCGGGCGGGGGGGCTGATACGCAGTATTTT
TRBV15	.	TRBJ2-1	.	CATSREYSEQFF	TGTGCCACCAGCAGAGAATATAGTGAGCAGTTCTTC
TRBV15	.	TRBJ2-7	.	CAMSKFAQKNELLYEQYF	TGTGCCATGAGCAAATTCGCACAGAAAAATGAATTGCTCTACGAGCAGTACTTC
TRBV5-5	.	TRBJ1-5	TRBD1	CASSFRQGRNQPQHF	TGTGCCAGCAGCTTCCGACAGGGGCGCAATCAGCCCCAGCATTTT
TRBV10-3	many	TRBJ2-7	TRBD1	CAIGTGGHEQYF	TGTGCCATCGGGACAGGGGGACACGAGCAGTACTTC
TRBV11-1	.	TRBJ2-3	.	CASSPDGWSAGSDTQYF	TGTGCCAGCAGCCCAGACGGGTGGAGCGCGGGGTCAGATACGCAGTATTTT
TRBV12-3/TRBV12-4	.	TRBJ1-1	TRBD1	CASSLAVDRVIEAFF	TGTGCCAGCAGTTTAGCGGTGGACAGGGTCATTGAAGCTTTCTTT
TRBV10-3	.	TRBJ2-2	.	CAISETRTENTGDLFF	TGTGCCATCAGTGAGACTCGGACAGAAAACACCGGGGACCTGTTTTTT
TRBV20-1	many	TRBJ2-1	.	CSARDPFGPVVEQFF	TGCAGTGCTAGAGATCCATTCGGCCCCGTCGTTGAGCAGTTCTTC
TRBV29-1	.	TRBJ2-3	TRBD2	CSVEGLAGKPEDTQYF	TGCAGCGTAGAAGGACTAGCGGGCAAACCGGAAGATACGCAGTATTTT